The rows below give T cell receptor beta chains drawn from one sample of a study of T cells in Graves' hyperthyroidism and ophthalmopathy. TCRdb redid the calling of the multiplex PCR reads with MiXCR, one entry per CDR3 protein. Of 500,000 to 800,000 distinct CDR3 sequences in the sample, just under 45% were seen once. Sequenced sample: peripheral blood or thyroid tissue (not recorded which). The receptors come from an adult man with Graves' disease, either hyperthyroidism or ophthalmopathy (not recorded which). Each CDR3 is given without its conserved first and last residue.

j_call,v_call,cdr3_aa
TRBJ2-2,TRBV7-9,ASSLGIHGTGELF
TRBJ1-1,TRBV11-2,ASSIGQGTEAF
TRBJ2-7,TRBV7-9,ASSSAGVERDYEQY
TRBJ2-5,TRBV12-5,ASAPSTRGETQY
TRBJ1-2,TRBV2,ASSDRHNYGYT
TRBJ1-6,TRBV7-6,ASSLRTDYNSPLH
TRBJ1-5,TRBV2,ASRGLRDPNQPQH
TRBJ1-2,TRBV29-1,SEGGYGYT
TRBJ2-5,TRBV29-1,SVAPGQGFQY
TRBJ1-2,TRBV20-1,SARGVRDTLYGYT
TRBJ1-2,TRBV11-2,ASSLDLPNRRANYGYT
TRBJ1-1,TRBV5-1,ASSLQTVNTEAF
TRBJ2-6,TRBV10-3,AIRLALRDNVLT
TRBJ1-2,TRBV24-1,ATSEASTGLYGYT
TRBJ2-5,TRBV10-3,AISESGLGGPETQY
TRBJ2-7,TRBV6-5,AGSTQPGYEQY
TRBJ1-6,TRBV25-1,ASSARGLRNSPLH
TRBJ1-1,TRBV10-3,AISGQARPTSTEAF
TRBJ1-1,TRBV7-9,ASSSRTGVLNTEAF
TRBJ1-5,TRBV20-1,SARDFAIAPQH
TRBJ2-6,TRBV6-5,AGSSGANVLT
TRBJ2-7,TRBV20-1,SAILGTGGYEQY
TRBJ1-1,TRBV2,ASREGLNTEAF
TRBJ2-5,TRBV14,ASSATGGRGETQY
TRBJ1-1,TRBV10-3,ASSPTGGWTEAF
TRBJ2-7,TRBV6-1,ASSVAGGTVYEQY
TRBJ1-2,TRBV7-8,ASSQGPSYGYT
TRBJ1-2,TRBV2,ASSETWDRGPDGYT
TRBJ1-6,TRBV7-9,ASSGWDSVNSPLH